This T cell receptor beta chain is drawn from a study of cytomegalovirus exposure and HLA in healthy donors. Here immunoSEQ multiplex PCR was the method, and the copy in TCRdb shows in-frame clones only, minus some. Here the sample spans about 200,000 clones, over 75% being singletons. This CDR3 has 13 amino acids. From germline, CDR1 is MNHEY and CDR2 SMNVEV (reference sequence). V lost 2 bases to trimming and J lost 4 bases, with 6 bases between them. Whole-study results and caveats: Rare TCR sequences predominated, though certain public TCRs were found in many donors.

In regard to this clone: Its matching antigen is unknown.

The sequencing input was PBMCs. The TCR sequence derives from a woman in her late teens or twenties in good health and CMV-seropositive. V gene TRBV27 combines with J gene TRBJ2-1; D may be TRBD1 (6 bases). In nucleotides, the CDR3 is TGTGCCAGCAGTTTACAGGGGTACAATGAGCAGTTCTTC. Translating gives CASSLQGYNEQFF.